This TCR beta chain was profiled in a study of T cells in Graves' hyperthyroidism and ophthalmopathy. Study as a whole: Prior to any treatment, at the point of initial diagnosis, peripheral blood was collected.

With 4 bases clipped from V and 9 bases from J, the junction kept 24 bases outside the gene matches. The CDR3 is 19 residues long. Germline CDR1 is MNHNS and CDR2 is SASEGT. There were TCR beta CDR3 regions amplified from RNA transcripts. The HTBI set primed first-round TCR CDR3 RT-PCR. MiXCR, applied by TCRdb to the multiplex PCR reads, yields one record per CDR3 protein. Here the sample spans 450,000 to 600,000 distinct CDR3 sequences, approximately 14% being singletons. Findings of the study overall: The blood repertoire included most of the expanded thyroid clonotypes above 0.001.

Researchers barred patients who had uncontrolled infection, other autoimmune disease, pregnancy or lactation. This clonotype was recorded many times. Its antigen is still unknown. The chain recombines TRBV6-1 with TRBJ2-1, with 7 bases matching TRBD1. Specimen: blood. The origin of this receptor is a woman aged 35 to 49 with Graves' hyperthyroidism. Written as DNA, the CDR3 is TGTGCCAGCAGTGCTGGACTTTCAAGTTCGGGACAGTTGATGGCTGAGCAGTTCTTC. Encoded protein: CASSAGLSSSGQLMAEQFF.